This T cell receptor beta chain derives from a study of blood T cells in healthy people across ages. Findings and limits, study-wide: Age brought a roughly linear fall in TCR beta diversity measured per million T cells.

Comment on this clonotype: The antigen is undetermined.

Alongside a J-beta primer mix, a sample-barcoded 5' primer served in a second PCR lasting roughly 7 to 12 cycles. A single record per CDR3 protein comes from TCRdb applying MiXCR to the 5' RACE reads. The table shows roughly 2 million distinct CDR3 sequences, with approximately 50% occurring only once. CDR3 length: 13 amino acids. Germline assignment: CDR1 DFQATT and CDR2 SNEGSKA (reference sequence). The ends were cut back, 4 bases at V and 3 bases at J, with 13 bases in the middle. The sequenced sample was blood. The source is a woman in her forties in good health. The chain carries TRBV20-1 and TRBJ2-7; D unresolved. The CDR3 bases are TGCAGTGCTACCCAGGACGCAAGCTACGAGCAGTACTTC. Translation: CSATQDASYEQYF.